This is a list of T cell receptor beta chains from one sample in a study of CD8+CD57+ T cells in acquired aplastic anemia. TCRdb re-derived calls from the reads in MiXCR, one entry per CDR3 protein. Among around 130,000 distinct CDR3 sequences listed, 48% were seen once. The sample was sorted CD4+, CD8+, or CD8+CD57+ T cells (not recorded which) from PBMCs. The origin of the receptors is a human donor in good health, serving as a control. Each CDR3 is given with its conserved first and last residue. D genes are given only for firm matches. Not all rows give a size; the values are once, few, many and, for expanded clones, a class.

V	size	D	J	CDR3	DNA
TRBV2	-	-	TRBJ2-5	CASSVVLLAETQYF	TGTGCCAGCAGCGTTGTGCTTCTAGCGGAGACCCAGTACTTC
TRBV12-3/TRBV12-4	many	TRBD1	TRBJ1-1	CASSMTGMNTEAFF	TGTGCCAGCAGTATGACAGGGATGAACACTGAAGCTTTCTTT
TRBV7-2	many	-	TRBJ2-1	CASSQDRSYNEQFF	TGTGCCAGCTCACAGGATCGATCCTACAATGAGCAGTTCTTC
TRBV4-3	many	-	TRBJ1-4	CASQTARATNEKLFF	TGCGCCAGTCAGACAGCGAGAGCAACTAATGAAAAACTGTTTTTT
TRBV9	-	TRBD2	TRBJ2-5	CASAGGQETQYF	TGTGCCAGTGCGGGGGGGCAAGAGACCCAGTACTTC
TRBV19	few	-	TRBJ1-1	CASGGRNTEAFF	TGTGCCAGTGGAGGCCGGAACACTGAAGCTTTCTTT
TRBV9	many	-	TRBJ1-3	CASSVGQGPGNTIYF	TGTGCCAGCAGCGTAGGTCAGGGGCCAGGAAACACCATATATTTT
TRBV12-3/TRBV12-4	-	-	TRBJ1-1	CASRKPWRGQSAVNTEAFF	TGTGCCAGCAGGAAACCTTGGAGGGGTCAATCCGCGGTGAACACTGAAGCCTTCTTT
TRBV15	once	-	TRBJ2-5	CATSRGGSGQETQYF	TGTGCCACCAGCAGAGGCGGCAGCGGGCAAGAGACCCAGTACTTC
TRBV2	-	TRBD2	TRBJ2-3	CASSELGRASTDTQYF	TGTGCCAGCAGTGAACTGGGGAGGGCAAGCACAGATACGCAGTATTTT
TRBV25-1	few	-	TRBJ1-6	CASSEYPDSPLHF	TGTGCCAGCAGTGAATACCCCGATTCACCCCTCCACTTT
TRBV5-1	-	TRBD2	TRBJ2-3	CASGGGRGSTDTQYF	TGCGCCTCGGGGGGGGGGCGAGGTTCTACAGATACGCAGTATTTT
TRBV19	-	-	TRBJ1-5	CASSIVSQTSPQHF	TGTGCCAGTAGTATCGTGAGCCAGACGTCGCCCCAGCATTTT
TRBV30	-	TRBD2	TRBJ2-2	CAWATGGRRELFF	TGTGCCTGGGCAACGGGGGGGCGAAGGGAGCTGTTTTTT
TRBV5-1	-	-	TRBJ1-6	CASSLGGGIQSPLHF	TGCGCCAGCAGCCTAGGGGGGGGGATCCAATCACCCCTCCACTTT
TRBV9	-	-	TRBJ2-1	CASSVATEETSTYNERFF	TGTGCCAGCAGCGTAGCAACCGAGGAAACTAGCACGTACAATGAGCGGTTCTTC
TRBV11-2	many	-	TRBJ2-3	CASSFQQGLRNGSYF	TGTGCCAGCAGCTTCCAACAGGGCCTCAGAAACGGGTCGTATTTT
TRBV19	-	TRBD2	TRBJ2-6	CASTDVAAGVSSGANVLTF	TGTGCCAGTACCGATGTCGCAGCGGGGGTTAGCTCTGGGGCCAACGTCCTGACTTTC
TRBV20-1	many	-	TRBJ1-1	CSANIIRSEAFF	TGCAGTGCTAACATAATTAGGTCAGAAGCTTTCTTT
TRBV16	-	TRBD1	TRBJ1-5	CASSQRWTGVQPQHF	TGTGCCAGCAGCCAACGGTGGACAGGGGTTCAGCCCCAGCATTTT
TRBV3-1	many	TRBD1	TRBJ2-7	CASSHGQDSYEQYF	TGTGCCAGCAGCCACGGACAGGACTCCTACGAGCAGTACTTC
TRBV13	many	-	TRBJ2-7	CASSLGAVIAYEQYF	TGTGCCAGCAGCTTAGGAGCCGTTATCGCCTACGAGCAGTACTTC
TRBV7-8	many	TRBD1	TRBJ1-2	CASASGQFYGYTF	TGTGCCAGCGCCTCGGGACAGTTCTATGGCTACACCTTC
TRBV18	many	-	TRBJ2-5	CASSSPDTYQETQYF	TGTGCCAGCTCATCACCGGACACGTACCAAGAGACCCAGTACTTC
TRBV18	-	-	TRBJ2-3	CASSPSNPQPTDTQYF	TGTGCCAGCTCACCGTCAAACCCCCAACCCACAGATACGCAGTATTTT
TRBV5-5	many	TRBD1	TRBJ1-1	CASTYWRGLNTEAFF	TGTGCCAGCACCTATTGGAGGGGGCTGAACACTGAAGCTTTCTTT
TRBV15	few	TRBD1	TRBJ1-5	CATSRERQGAGQPQHF	TGTGCCACCAGCAGAGAAAGACAGGGGGCAGGTCAGCCCCAGCATTTT
TRBV24-1	-	TRBD1	TRBJ2-7	CATSDDRGDREQYF	TGTGCCACCAGTGATGACAGGGGTGATCGGGAGCAGTACTTC
TRBV14	many	-	TRBJ2-1	CASSPRTEGVQFF	TGTGCCAGCAGCCCAAGGACTGAGGGGGTTCAGTTCTTC
TRBV29-1	-	TRBD2	TRBJ2-1	CSVRTGGATNEQFF	TGCAGCGTTCGGACCGGGGGGGCCACCAATGAGCAGTTCTTC
TRBV9	many	TRBD2	TRBJ2-1	CASSAGGASEQFF	TGTGCCAGCAGCGCCGGGGGGGCCTCTGAGCAGTTCTTC